This TCR beta chain derives from a study of cytomegalovirus exposure and HLA in healthy donors. Study-wide background: It was reported in a later analysis that the same platform had been used for the 120 validation repertoires as for the roughly 650 first-cohort repertoires. Study results and caveats: Many donors carried some public TCRs, although rarity characterized most TCR sequences. Cytomegalovirus association was assigned to about 150 TCR beta chains.

Using immunoSEQ multiplex PCR, the repertoire was profiled, and TCRdb retains in-frame clones only, with some absent. The sample records roughly 68,000 clones, 96% being singletons. As for this clone: Its matching antigen is unknown.

Sequencing was performed on PBMCs. This TCR came from a young woman in good health and CMV-seropositive.

The CDR3 spells CASSQQRRLMNTEAFF. CDR3 sequence (DNA): TGCGCCAGCAGCCAACAGAGAAGACTCATGAACACTGAAGCTTTCTTT. The V and J genes are TRBV4-1 and TRBJ1-1, with D hard to call. The CDR3 contains 16 residues. V gave up 2 bases and J gave up 0 bases, with 13 bases separating them. The germline gives CDR1 MGHRA, CDR2 YSYEKL.